Presented here are 30 T cell receptor beta chains from one specimen sequenced in a study of PD-L1 blockade in urothelial cancer (dated by TCRdb to the late 2010s). In light of the paper, this sample's time point label describes: pretreatment peripheral blood. To prepare the library, the immunoSEQ multiplex PCR assay was applied. TCRdb stores this immuneACCESS table with in-frame sequences only. Part of the clones is absent; in the studies checked, under half of the shortfall reflects unresolved V genes, and no reason is known for the rest. Within this sample are about 76,000 clones, with 85% to 90% of them counted one time only. 4.5% of the sample is in the top ten clones. The sample consisted of PBMCs, taken around atezolizumab (anti-PD-L1) treatment. Every receptor here comes from an older man with urothelial cancer.

This clone came up a few times. The chain employs TRBV19 and TRBJ1-5; 9 bases are shared with TRBD1. Germline V gene sequence: CDR1 LNHDA, CDR2 SQIVND (reference sequence). The CDR3 consists of 15 residues. J was trimmed by 1 base and V by 4 bases; bases with no gene match: 2. In DNA, the CDR3 is TGTGCCAGTAGTAGCGGGACAGGGAGCAATCAGCCCCAGCATTTT. This translates into CASSSGTGSNQPQHF.

V is TRBV12-5 and J is TRBJ2-1, with TRBD2 matching over 7 bases. The CDR3 runs 14 residues. Unmatched junction bases numbered 11, after V lost 7 bases and J lost 8 bases. Looked up from germline, CDR1 is LGHNT and CDR2 is FRNRAP. The CDR3 nucleotides read TGTGCTAGTGCCACAAGGGCGGGAGCCGATGAGCAGTTCTTC. As protein: CASATRAGADEQFF.

This chain connects TRBV15 to TRBJ2-2; TRBD2 might be the D (6 bases). Between the trimmed V and J ends, which lost 11 bases and 6 bases, there was a span of 13 bases. Germline loops: CDR1 LNHNV, CDR2 YYDKDF (reference sequence). This CDR3 contains 12 residues. The CDR3 DNA is TGTGCCGGCGGGGATTGGGCCGGGGAGCTGTTTTTT. This gives the protein CAGGDWAGELFF. The full variable domain, in which reference TRBV15 and TRBJ2-2 provide the parts outside the CDR3, is DAMVIQNPRYQVTQFGKPVTLSCSQTLNHNVMYWYQQKSSQAPKLLFHYYDKDFNNEADTPDNFQSRRPNTSFCFLDIRSPGLGDTAMYLCAGGDWAGELFFGEGSRLTVL.

In its sample, this clone was seen once. The rearrangement joins TRBV6-5 to TRBJ2-7; TRBD1 might be the D (5 bases). Deletions cut 6 bases from V and 4 bases from J, with 16 bases between. The germline CDR1 and CDR2 sequences are MNHEY and SVGAGI. CDR3 length: 14 residues. DNA of the CDR3: TGTGCCAGCAGCGCCGACAGCGTCGTATACGAGCAGTACTTC. As protein: CASSADSVVYEQYF.

This chain connects TRBV9 to TRBJ2-7; TRBD2 matches at 8 bases. Trimming removed 4 bases from V and 2 bases from J; junction bases left unmatched: 5. From germline, CDR1 is SGDLS and CDR2 YYNGEE. CDR3 length: 14 amino acids. Here the CDR3 DNA reads TGTGCCAGCAGCCCGCTAGCGGGCGCCTACGAGCAGTACTTC. Amino acid sequence: CASSPLAGAYEQYF. The whole variable domain, remainder taken from reference TRBV9 and TRBJ2-7, is DSGVTQTPKHLITATGQRVTLRCSPRSGDLSVYWYQQSLDQGLQFLIQYYNGEERAKGNILERFSAQQFPDLHSELNLSSLELGDSALYFCASSPLAGAYEQYFGPGTRLTVT.

The V call is TRBV28, the J call TRBJ1-2; no firm D call. The V and J ends lost 3 bases and 2 bases respectively, with 10 bases between them. This CDR3 has 14 residues. Germline V lookup: CDR1 MDHEN, CDR2 SYDVKM. The CDR3 sequence is CASSFLGRNYGYTF. CDR3 DNA sequence: TGTGCCAGCAGTTTTTTGGGGAGGAACTATGGCTACACCTTC.

This sequence joins TRBV11-2 and TRBJ2-1; 10 bases align to TRBD2. The CDR3 extends over 15 amino acids. V lost 4 bases to trimming and J lost 2 bases; unmatched junction nucleotides: 2. The germline V gene encodes CDR1 SGHAT and CDR2 FQNNGV. This CDR3 reads CASSSGTSAYNEQFF. The CDR3 DNA is TGTGCCAGCAGCTCCGGGACTAGCGCCTACAATGAGCAGTTCTTC.

The chain is built from TRBV5-4 and TRBJ2-4; tentative D call: TRBD2 (6 bases). This CDR3 has 17 residues. V lost 4 bases and J 8 bases, leaving 25 bases between the germline ends. Germline V CDR1 and CDR2: SGHNT, YYREEE (reference sequence). In DNA form, the CDR3 reads TGTGCCAGCAGCCCAAAACGGGAGAGGACGAGGTTGGACATTCAGTACTTC. It specifies CASSPKRERTRLDIQYF.

This rearrangement joins TRBV15 to TRBJ1-2, with 10 positions matching TRBD1. Germline CDR1 and CDR2: LNHNV and YYDKDF (reference sequence). The length of the CDR3 is 20 residues. With 0 bases clipped from V and 8 bases from J, the junction kept 21 bases outside the gene matches. The CDR3 bases are TGTGCCACCAGCAGAGATTTGTCGGGCCCTGGACAGGGGGAATCTTGGGGCTACACCTTC. Its translation: CATSRDLSGPGQGESWGYTF.

The V gene is TRBV27, the J gene TRBJ2-1; TRBD2 agrees at 9 bases. The ends lost 4 bases at V and 7 bases at J; junction bases unmatched: 11. Germline V gives CDR1 MNHEY, CDR2 SMNVEV (reference sequence). The CDR3 sequence is 16 residues long. CDR3 coding DNA: TGTGCCAGCAGTTGGGCGGCGGGAGGGCCGGGTAATGAGCAGTTCTTC. This codes for CASSWAAGGPGNEQFF.

The chain is built from TRBV7-6 and TRBJ2-7; D unclear. The CDR3 runs to 14 residues. Germline CDR1 and CDR2: SGHVS and FNYEAQ. Trimming removed 1 base from V and 4 bases from J, with 11 bases in between. Written as DNA, the CDR3 is TGTGCCAGCAGCTTAGGTGGAGCCGGATACGAGCAGTACTTC. Translation gives CASSLGGAGYEQYF. The entire variable domain, with the rest obtained from reference TRBV7-6 and TRBJ2-7, is as follows: GAGVSQSPRYKVTKRGQDVALRCDPISGHVSLYWYRQALGQGPEFLTYFNYEAQQDKSGLPNDRFSAERPEGSISTLTIQRTEQRDSAMYRCASSLGGAGYEQYFGPGTRLTVT.

V is TRBV5-5 and J is TRBJ2-7; 8 bases fit TRBD2. CDR1 is SGHKS and CDR2 is YYEKEE in the germline V gene (reference sequence). V dropped 2 bases and J dropped 6; count of bases not matched to a gene: 10. The length of the CDR3 is 15 residues. CDR3 region: CASSFTSGSGGEQYF. CDR3 DNA: TGTGCCAGCAGCTTCACTAGCGGCAGCGGGGGCGAGCAGTACTTC.

The J gene is TRBJ2-2, the V gene TRBV15; unclear D gene. The CDR3 covers 12 residues. Trimming cost V 0 bases and J 7 bases, with 3 bases left between them. Germline-derived CDR1 and CDR2 are LNHNV and YYDKDF (reference sequence). Written as DNA, the CDR3 is TGTGCCACCAGCAGAGATCTCGGGGAGCTGTTTTTT. The encoded protein is CATSRDLGELFF. The entire variable domain, with the rest obtained from reference TRBV15 and TRBJ2-2, is as follows: DAMVIQNPRYQVTQFGKPVTLSCSQTLNHNVMYWYQQKSSQAPKLLFHYYDKDFNNEADTPDNFQSRRPNTSFCFLDIRSPGLGDTAMYLCATSRDLGELFFGEGSRLTVL.

The chain links TRBV30 to TRBJ2-1, with 12 bases that match TRBD2. Germline CDR1 reads GTSNPN; CDR2 reads SVGIG (reference sequence). Germline trimming cut 2 bases from V and 5 bases from J; bases unmatched to any gene: 7. CDR3 size: 16 residues. CDR3 nucleotides: TGTGCCTGGAGTCGCTCAACTAGCGGGAGGAACAATGAGCAGTTCTTC. Translated, it gives CAWSRSTSGRNNEQFF. The variable domain in full, with the rest retrieved from reference TRBV30 and TRBJ2-1, is SQTIHQWPATLVQPVGSPLSLECTVEGTSNPNLYWYRQAAGRGLQLLFYSVGIGQISSEVPQNLSASRPQDRQFILSSKKLLLSDSGFYLCAWSRSTSGRNNEQFFGPGTRLTVL.

J is TRBJ2-7 and V is TRBV11-1; D might be TRBD1 (5 bases). Germline V CDR1 and CDR2: SGHAT, FQDESV (reference sequence). Deletions cut 2 bases from V and 3 bases from J, with 11 bases between. The CDR3 extends over 14 amino acids. CDR3 bases: TGTGCCAGCAGCTTAAAGGGGCAGCACTACGAGCAGTACTTC. Its protein product is CASSLKGQHYEQYF.

The table lists this clone with a few counts. The chain recombines TRBV5-1 with TRBJ2-7; TRBD2 matches 10 bases. CDR1 is SGHRS and CDR2 is YFSETQ in the germline V gene. This CDR3 is 16 amino acids long. V trimming: 1 base; J trimming: 3 bases; junction bases outside the gene matches: 7. CDR3 residues: CASSLRNLAGDYEQYF. CDR3 in DNA: TGCGCCAGCAGCTTGAGGAATCTAGCGGGGGACTACGAGCAGTACTTC.

This clone has only one observation. The chain has TRBV9 and TRBJ2-3; 7 nucleotides line up with TRBD1. CDR1 and CDR2 from the germline V gene are SGDLS and YYNGEE. This CDR3 is built from 16 residues. The trim removed 0 bases at V and 0 bases at J, leaving 4 bases unmatched. The CDR3 DNA reads TGTGCCAGCAGCGTAGAGGTCAGGGGGAGCACAGATACGCAGTATTTT. Translated, it gives CASSVEVRGSTDTQYF. Full variable domain (remainder filled in from reference TRBV9 and TRBJ2-3): DSGVTQTPKHLITATGQRVTLRCSPRSGDLSVYWYQQSLDQGLQFLIQYYNGEERAKGNILERFSAQQFPDLHSELNLSSLELGDSALYFCASSVEVRGSTDTQYFGPGTRLTVL.

This chain uses TRBV5-1 with TRBJ2-5; 14 positions match TRBD2. The junction had 5 bases not matched to a gene; V was cut back by 3 bases and J by 4 bases. The CDR3 has 16 residues. Per the germline V gene, CDR1 is SGHRS and CDR2 is YFSETQ. The DNA of the CDR3 is TGCGCCAGCAGCTCGGGACTAGCGGGAGCTGGAGAGACCCAGTACTTC. This encodes CASSSGLAGAGETQYF.

The chain joins TRBV28 to TRBJ1-5; no reliable D call. Germline V gene lookup returns CDR1 MDHEN and CDR2 SYDVKM. The CDR3 runs 12 residues. V shed 3 bases and J shed 7 bases, with 7 bases lying between them. The CDR3 here is CASSFFRQPQHF. The DNA of the CDR3 is TGTGCCAGCAGTTTTTTTCGGCAGCCCCAGCATTTT.

In this sample, this clone turned up once. Here the CDR3 DNA reads TGTGCCAGCAGTGACGGTGGCGGAACAGATACGCAGTATTTT. Translation: CASSDGGGTDTQYF. The V and J genes are TRBV6-4 and TRBJ2-3; D is undetermined. The germline V gene has CDR1 MRHNA and CDR2 SNTAGT. The CDR3 loop spans 14 amino acids. Trimming shortened V by 2 bases and J by 3 bases, and 9 bases separated the two germline ends.

The J gene is TRBJ2-1, the V gene TRBV6-4; the match to TRBD2 covers 7 bases. The CDR3 runs 16 residues. Looked up from germline, CDR1 is MRHNA and CDR2 is SNTAGT. The trim removed 3 bases at V and 3 bases at J, leaving 8 bases unmatched. CDR3 loop: CASSEEASGYYNEQFF. CDR3 sequence (DNA): TGTGCCAGCAGTGAAGAGGCTAGCGGCTACTACAATGAGCAGTTCTTC.

The gene calls are TRBV19 and TRBJ2-3, with D possibly TRBD2 on 6 matching bases. V gave up 5 bases and J gave up 0 bases, with 12 bases separating them. The CDR3 covers 15 residues. Germline V gene lookup returns CDR1 LNHDA and CDR2 SQIVND (reference sequence). DNA for the CDR3: TGTGCCAGTAGTGACCGAGGGACTAGCACAGATACGCAGTATTTT. This translates into CASSDRGTSTDTQYF.

This sequence joins TRBV2 and TRBJ1-5, with TRBD1 as a possible D gene (6 bases). Germline CDR1 is SNHLY and CDR2 is FYNNEI. This CDR3 contains 14 residues. Trimming cost V 4 bases and J 5 bases, with 12 bases left between them. CDR3 bases: TGTGCCAGCAGTGGGACAGTACTGGATCAGCCCCAGCATTTT. This sequence encodes CASSGTVLDQPQHF.

The chain recombines TRBV18 with TRBJ1-5; 9 bases are a match to TRBD1. The germline V gene encodes CDR1 KGHSH and CDR2 LQKENI. The CDR3 is 18 residues long. Trimming removed 2 bases from V and 0 bases from J; junction bases left unmatched: 8. CDR3 sequence (DNA): TGTGCCAGCTCACCAGGGACAGGGCCAGGCCCTAGCAATCAGCCCCAGCATTTT. Amino acid sequence: CASSPGTGPGPSNQPQHF. Full variable domain (missing parts from reference TRBV18 and TRBJ1-5): NAGVMQNPRHLVRRRGQEARLRCSPMKGHSHVYWYRQLPEEGLKFMVYLQKENIIDESGMPKERFSAEFPKEGPSILRIQQVVRGDSAAYFCASSPGTGPGPSNQPQHFGDGTRLSIL.

J is TRBJ2-1 and V is TRBV2; 11 bases fit TRBD2. Germline trimming cut 4 bases from V and 9 bases from J; bases unmatched to any gene: 8. Per germline, CDR1 SNHLY and CDR2 FYNNEI. This CDR3 comprises 15 residues. CDR3 residues: CASSALLAGGGEQFF. The CDR3 DNA follows: TGTGCCAGCAGTGCCCTCCTAGCGGGAGGCGGTGAGCAGTTCTTC.

The chain is built from TRBV9 and TRBJ1-5; D remains unclear. Per germline, CDR1 SGDLS and CDR2 YYNGEE. This CDR3 is 13 amino acids long. The germline V and J ends were trimmed by 2 bases and 7 bases, with 10 bases remaining between them. The DNA for the CDR3 is TGTGCCAGCAGCGTTGGTAACTCGCAGCCCCAGCATTTT. Encoded protein: CASSVGNSQPQHF.

This chain uses TRBV4-1 with TRBJ1-1, with TRBD1 as a possible D gene (6 bases). V lost 0 bases and J lost 5, with 13 bases in between. Germline V gene sequence: CDR1 MGHRA, CDR2 YSYEKL. The CDR3 runs 15 residues. Here the CDR3 reads CASSQDIQGATEAFF. The CDR3 DNA reads as TGCGCCAGCAGCCAAGATATACAGGGTGCGACTGAAGCTTTCTTT.

The chain joins TRBV19 to TRBJ2-1, with 11 bases identical to TRBD1. The germline V gene has CDR1 LNHDA and CDR2 SQIVND (reference sequence). The CDR3 extends over 15 amino acids. Unmatched junction bases numbered 6, after V lost 3 bases and J lost 8 bases. The CDR3 DNA reads TGTGCCAGTAGTATTATCGGACAGGGGGCTCATGAGCAGTTCTTC. Protein product: CASSIIGQGAHEQFF.

This chain joins TRBV28 and TRBJ1-5, with D tentatively TRBD1 (5 bases). The V end was cut by 4 bases, the J end by 4 bases, with 14 bases between. Germline CDR1 is MDHEN and CDR2 is SYDVKM. This CDR3 comprises 15 residues. The CDR3 reads CASSSLPQGNQPQHF. The CDR3 coding sequence is TGTGCCAGCAGTTCCCTCCCCCAGGGAAATCAGCCCCAGCATTTT. Drawing the rest from reference TRBV28 and TRBJ1-5, the complete variable domain is DVKVTQSSRYLVKRTGEKVFLECVQDMDHENMFWYRQDPGLGLRLIYFSYDVKMKEKGDIPEGYSVSREKKERFSLILESASTNQTSMYLCASSSLPQGNQPQHFGDGTRLSIL.

V and J are TRBV5-1 and TRBJ2-5; TRBD2 agrees at 7 bases. The ends lost 0 bases at V and 6 bases at J; junction bases unmatched: 8. In germline, CDR1 is SGHRS, CDR2 YFSETQ. This CDR3 comprises 15 residues. This CDR3 reads CASSLAGTGGQTQYF. The CDR3 region has the DNA TGCGCCAGCAGCTTGGCCGGGACGGGGGGACAGACCCAGTACTTC. The full variable domain, with the rest looked up from reference TRBV5-1 and TRBJ2-5, is KAGVTQTPRYLIKTRGQQVTLSCSPISGHRSVSWYQQTPGQGLQFLFEYFSETQRNKGNFPGRFSGRQFSNSRSEMNVSTLELGDSALYLCASSLAGTGGQTQYFGPGTRLLVL.